The rows below give T cell receptor beta chains drawn from one sample of a study of beta chain features in type 1 diabetes. Sequenced by immunoSEQ multiplex PCR; TCRdb stores in-frame clones only, minus some. Among 630,000 or so clones listed, about 14% were seen once. Material: naive CD4+ T cells from blood. The receptor set was obtained from a young man with type 1 diabetes. CDR3s include the opening cysteine and the closing phenylalanine or tryptophan. D genes are given only for firm matches. Size is stated for part of the rows, as once, few or many counts, or as a class when the clone is expanded.

CDR3 DNA	CDR3 protein	V gene	D gene	J gene	clone size
TGTGCCATCAGTGAGGCTAGCGGGGGGTTCCAAGAGACCCAGTACTTC	CAISEASGGFQETQYF	TRBV10-3	TRBD2	TRBJ2-5	NA
TGTGCCAGCACCCGCCCCCCGGGAGCCCAGCATTTT	CASTRPPGAQHF	TRBV2	NA	TRBJ1-5	NA
TGTGCCACCGCACAGGGGGCGCGGGCTGAAGCTTTCTTC	CATAQGARAEAFF	TRBV25-1	TRBD1	TRBJ1-1	NA
TGTGCCAGCAAACGGGGGGAGTACAATGAGCAGTTCTTC	CASKRGEYNEQFF	TRBV6-5	TRBD2	TRBJ2-1	few
TGTGCCAGTAGTATACCCCCCAGGGGCAATCAGCCCCAGCATTTT	CASSIPPRGNQPQHF	TRBV19	NA	TRBJ1-5	NA
TGTGCCAGCAGTGAGCAGAGGGGGATTAGAGCCTACGAGCAGTACTTC	CASSEQRGIRAYEQYF	TRBV6-1	NA	TRBJ2-7	NA
TGTGCCAGCAGTCGGGGCTCTGGGGCCAACGTCCTGACTTTC	CASSRGSGANVLTF	TRBV28	NA	TRBJ2-6	few
TGTGCCAGCAGCTTCCAGCGGGAGGGCGAGCAGTACTTC	CASSFQREGEQYF	TRBV5-4	TRBD2	TRBJ2-7	NA
TGCAGCGTAGGGACTACCCTTAGGGATGAGCAGTTCTTC	CSVGTTLRDEQFF	TRBV29-1	TRBD2	TRBJ2-1	NA
TGCGCCAGCGGCAACGGACAGGGTAATACTGAAGCTTTCTTT	CASGNGQGNTEAFF	TRBV5-1	TRBD1	TRBJ1-1	few
TGTGCCAGCAGTCAATTTAGGACCGGGACAGGAGGCTACTATGGCTACACCTTC	CASSQFRTGTGGYYGYTF	TRBV28	TRBD1	TRBJ1-2	NA
TGTGCCATCAGTGACTCAACGACTAACAATGAGCAGTTCTTC	CAISDSTTNNEQFF	TRBV10-3	NA	TRBJ2-1	few
TGTGCCAGCTTCGGTATAGGGGGAGGCTACGAGCAGTACTTC	CASFGIGGGYEQYF	TRBV28	NA	TRBJ2-7	NA
TGTGCCAGCAGCTTGCCTAGCGGGGGGAGCTCCTACAATGAGCAGTTCTTC	CASSLPSGGSSYNEQFF	TRBV5-4	TRBD2	TRBJ2-1	few
TGTGCTAGCCGGGGACCGAACTATGGCTACACCTTC	CASRGPNYGYTF	TRBV12-5	NA	TRBJ1-2	few
TGTGCCAGCAGCTTTGTGGCCAGGGCGATGTTGAATGAGCAGTTCTTC	CASSFVARAMLNEQFF	TRBV7-2	NA	TRBJ2-1	NA
TGCGCCAGCAGCTTCAGGACAGGACTCTACGAGCAGTACTTC	CASSFRTGLYEQYF	TRBV5-1	TRBD1	TRBJ2-7	NA
TGCAGCGCTGGAGGCTCTGGGGCCAACGTCCTGACTTTC	CSAGGSGANVLTF	TRBV29-1	NA	TRBJ2-6	few
TGTGCCAGCAGCTCCTCGGGAGGTTACAATGAGCAGTTCTTC	CASSSSGGYNEQFF	TRBV7-2	TRBD2	TRBJ2-1	few
TGTGCTAGCAGCTTAGATAGAGGGACCGGGGAGCTGTTTTTT	CASSLDRGTGELFF	TRBV7-7	NA	TRBJ2-2	NA
TGTGCCAGCAGTTTTGCACTTCTGGGCTCCTATAATTCACCCCTCCACTTT	CASSFALLGSYNSPLHF	TRBV27	NA	TRBJ1-6	NA
TGCAGCGTCAAACAGGGGGCTGCGACTGAAGCTTTCTTT	CSVKQGAATEAFF	TRBV29-1	TRBD1	TRBJ1-1	few
TGTGCCAGCAGCTTAGTCGTGACCGCCGGGGGGCAGACCCAGTACTTC	CASSLVVTAGGQTQYF	TRBV7-2	NA	TRBJ2-5	NA
TGTGCCAGTAGTATTATCGATAGCACAGATACGCAGTATTTT	CASSIIDSTDTQYF	TRBV19	NA	TRBJ2-3	NA
TGTGCCAGCAGCGTCTCACCCCCCGGACTAGCGGGGAACAATGAGCAGTTCTTC	CASSVSPPGLAGNNEQFF	TRBV9	TRBD2	TRBJ2-1	NA
TGTGCCAGCAGCCGGGGTTCCGGTACGATCTATCAGCCCCAGCATTTT	CASSRGSGTIYQPQHF	TRBV7-2	NA	TRBJ1-5	NA
TGTGCCAGCAGTGAGCTAGGACAGGGAGGGGATACGCAGTATTTT	CASSELGQGGDTQYF	TRBV6-1	NA	TRBJ2-3	NA
TGTGCCAGCAGCTCTCCGGACAGTTTCGCAGATACGCAGTATTTT	CASSSPDSFADTQYF	TRBV5-4	NA	TRBJ2-3	few
TGTGCCAGCAGTTACTCGCGGACAGGTCAAGAGACCCAGTACTTC	CASSYSRTGQETQYF	TRBV6-5	TRBD1	TRBJ2-5	NA
TGCGCCAGCAGCTTCCTAGCGGGAGAGATGAATGAGCAGTTCTTC	CASSFLAGEMNEQFF	TRBV5-1	TRBD2	TRBJ2-1	few
TGTGCCAGCCGCTCGCGGCGCGGGGAATCCTACGAGCAGTACTTC	CASRSRRGESYEQYF	TRBV7-2	NA	TRBJ2-7	NA
TGTGCCAGCAGCCCACAGGGGGCGTCAGCCCATGGCTACACCTTC	CASSPQGASAHGYTF	TRBV28	TRBD1	TRBJ1-2	NA
TGTGCCAGTAGTCTCCCGGGACAGCTCAATCAGCCCCAGCATTTT	CASSLPGQLNQPQHF	TRBV19	TRBD1	TRBJ1-5	NA
TGTGCCAGCAGCTTAAGGGTACCGAATAATTCACCCCTCCACTTT	CASSLRVPNNSPLHF	TRBV7-2	NA	TRBJ1-6	few
TGTGCCTGGAGTGTTCTGGGTCCTGAAGCTTTCTTT	CAWSVLGPEAFF	TRBV30	NA	TRBJ1-1	few